Below are 8 T cell receptor beta chains sequenced from a single sample in a study of graft-versus-host responses after intestinal transplantation. Profiling relied on immunoSEQ multiplex PCR, and the TCRdb table lists in-frame clones only, not all of them. The sample consists of about 86,000 clones, about 88% of them appearing once. No antigen is known for these receptors. The sample here was unstimulated CD4+ T cells sorted from spleen or lymph node cells, taken before transplant. Receptor source: a human donor who was the organ donor for an intestinal transplant.

The chain links TRBV11-2 to TRBJ2-5; D perhaps matches TRBD1 (6 bases). Germline lookup yields CDR1 SGHAT and CDR2 FQNNGV. Trimming stripped 5 bases from V and 5 bases from J, with 21 bases between. The CDR3 sequence is 16 residues long. CDR3 nucleotides: TGTGCCAGCAGCGGTGGGACAATTGGATTTTTGGAGACCCAGTACTTC. This codes for CASSGGTIGFLETQYF.

This chain links TRBV29-1 with TRBJ2-3; TRBD2 matches 12 bases. Germline loops: CDR1 SQVTM, CDR2 ANQGSEA. This CDR3 is 16 amino acids long. V shed 4 bases, J shed 5 bases, and the junction held 10 bases outside the gene matches. For the CDR3, the DNA is TGCAGCGTTGTAGGCCGACTAGCGGGAGTGGTAGATACGCAGTATTTT. It yields the protein CSVVGRLAGVVDTQYF.

The J gene is TRBJ1-5, the V gene TRBV6-6; D not certain. Germline V gives CDR1 MNHNY, CDR2 SVGAGI (reference sequence). Trimming cost V 6 bases and J 1 base, with 13 bases left between them. This CDR3 contains 15 residues. CDR3 nucleotide sequence: TGTGCCAGCAGCCCACTCGGGTTCAGCAATCAGCCCCAGCATTTT. It translates to CASSPLGFSNQPQHF.

The gene calls are TRBV2 and TRBJ1-1; a weak D match, TRBD1 (6 bases). Trimming took 7 bases from V and 6 from J, leaving 9 bases between them. The CDR3 is 11 residues long. From germline, CDR1 is SNHLY and CDR2 FYNNEI. In DNA, the CDR3 is TGTGCCAGCAACAGGGCGGCTGAAGCTTTCTTT. This translates into CASNRAAEAFF.

This clone turned up a few times. The V call is TRBV6-1, the J call TRBJ1-5; possibly TRBD1 for D (5 bases). The CDR3 has 14 residues. Germline V gene sequence: CDR1 MNHNS, CDR2 SASEGT. V was trimmed by 4 bases and J by 1 base, leaving 8 bases between them. The CDR3 DNA reads as TGTGCCAGCAGTGTTGGGGGGAGCAATCAGCCCCAGCATTTT. Translating gives CASSVGGSNQPQHF.

The chain combines TRBV6-5 with TRBJ2-1, with 8 bases identical to TRBD2. V was pared by 2 bases and J by 2 bases, with 5 bases of the junction left unmatched. CDR1 and CDR2 (germline): MNHEY, SVGAGI. The CDR3 runs 16 residues. The CDR3 loop reads CASSYDHGRAYNEQFF. The CDR3 nucleotides are TGTGCCAGCAGTTACGATCACGGGAGGGCCTACAATGAGCAGTTCTTC.

The chain employs TRBV5-8 and TRBJ2-1; 9 nucleotides match TRBD2. Trimming took 4 bases from V and 6 from J; bases not matched to a gene: 8. The CDR3 has 15 amino acids. From germline, CDR1 is SGHTS and CDR2 YDEGEE. CDR3 sequence: CASSPLRTSVNEQFF. CDR3 DNA: TGTGCCAGCAGCCCACTAAGGACTAGCGTCAATGAGCAGTTCTTC.

The CDR3 sequence: CASSSWTGSTDTQYF. The CDR3, as DNA: TGTGCCAGCAGCTCCTGGACAGGGTCCACAGATACGCAGTATTTT. V gene TRBV11-2 combines with J gene TRBJ2-3; 8 bases are a match to TRBD1. V was pared by 4 bases and J by 2 bases, with 5 bases of the junction left unmatched. CDR1 is SGHAT and CDR2 is FQNNGV in the germline V gene. The CDR3 loop spans 15 amino acids. Drawing the rest from reference TRBV11-2 and TRBJ2-3, the complete variable domain is EAGVAQSPRYKIIEKRQSVAFWCNPISGHATLYWYQQILGQGPKLLIQFQNNGVVDDSQLPKDRFSAERLKGVDSTLKIQPAKLEDSAVYLCASSSWTGSTDTQYFGPGTRLTVL.